The rows below give T cell receptor beta chains drawn from one sample of a study of T cells in narcolepsy. Libraries were prepared by immunoSEQ multiplex PCR; TCRdb keeps only in-frame clonotypes and omits some of them. The sample includes fewer than 40,000 clones, around four fifths of them seen just once. The sequenced sample consisted of CD45RA- memory CD4+ T cells from PBMCs. These receptors were obtained from a human donor with narcolepsy. CDR3s include the opening cysteine and the closing phenylalanine or tryptophan. The D gene is left open where the match is weak. Expanded clones get a size class; other rows say once, few or many, or leave the size out.

d_gene	abundance	v_gene	j_gene	CDR3nt	CDR3aa
-	-	TRBV19	TRBJ1-1	TGTGCCAGTAGTATCGCGGGGACCACTGAAGCTTTCTTT	CASSIAGTTEAFF
TRBD2	-	TRBV11-3	TRBJ2-7	TGTGCCAGCTCCTCCGGGACTAGCGGGGCAACCTACGAGCAGTACTTC	CASSSGTSGATYEQYF
-	-	TRBV9	TRBJ2-5	TGTGCCAGCAGCGTAGATGAGCGATGGCAAGAGACCCAGTACTTC	CASSVDERWQETQYF
TRBD1	-	TRBV19	TRBJ2-3	TGTGCCAGTAGTCCTACCTCCGGGACAGGGCTTCCAGATACGCAGTATTTT	CASSPTSGTGLPDTQYF
TRBD2	-	TRBV18	TRBJ2-5	TGTGCCAGCTCACCACCTCTAGCGGTGTACCAAGAGACCCAGTACTTC	CASSPPLAVYQETQYF
-	-	TRBV11-2	TRBJ1-2	TGTGCCAGCAGCCCCTCGCTGGATTGGAAGGGCTACACCTTC	CASSPSLDWKGYTF
TRBD1	-	TRBV4-1	TRBJ2-5	TGCGCCAGCAGCCACTCGGGACAGGTAAAAGAGACCCAGTACTTC	CASSHSGQVKETQYF
-	few	TRBV5-1	TRBJ2-5	TGCGCCAGCAGCTCACGGGTCCAAGAGACCCAGTACTTC	CASSSRVQETQYF
TRBD1	few	TRBV7-3	TRBJ1-2	TGTGCCAGCAGCGTAGACAGGGGGGATGGCTACACCTTC	CASSVDRGDGYTF
TRBD1	-	TRBV19	TRBJ1-6	TGTGCCAGTAGTATCCACCGACAGGGAGATTCACCCCTCCACTTT	CASSIHRQGDSPLHF
-	few	TRBV28	TRBJ1-2	TGTGCCAGCAGTTGGGGACGGGGGCAGCTTTATGGCTACACCTTC	CASSWGRGQLYGYTF
TRBD2	-	TRBV27	TRBJ2-2	TGTGCCAGCAGTTTATCGTACATCGGACTAGCGGGGAACACCGGGGAGCTGTTTTTT	CASSLSYIGLAGNTGELFF
-	-	TRBV7-3	TRBJ2-7	TGTGCCAGCAGCTTAAGGGCAGGGTCCTCCTACGAGCAGTACTTC	CASSLRAGSSYEQYF
TRBD1	-	TRBV6-6	TRBJ2-7	TGTGCCAGCAGGTCCGGGGACAGGGTCTACGAGCAGTACTTC	CASRSGDRVYEQYF
TRBD2	-	TRBV11-3	TRBJ2-2	TGTGCCAGCAGCCCCCCTGGGCTAGCGGCCGGGGAGCTGTTTTTT	CASSPPGLAAGELFF
TRBD1	-	TRBV5-1	TRBJ1-6	TGCGCCAGCAGCTTGGGAGGACAGGGCGGTTCACCCCTCCACTTT	CASSLGGQGGSPLHF
-	-	TRBV7-3	TRBJ2-1	TGTGCCAGCAGCTCTAATGATGGGACGCATTACAATGAGCAGTTCTTC	CASSSNDGTHYNEQFF
-	-	TRBV30	TRBJ2-3	TGTGCCTGGAGTGTGATGATAGGCGGTGGTGATACGCAGTATTTT	CAWSVMIGGGDTQYF
TRBD1	once	TRBV15	TRBJ2-7	TGTGCCACCAGCAGAGGAGGGACAGCAACCTACGAGCAGTACTTC	CATSRGGTATYEQYF
-	-	TRBV7-3	TRBJ2-1	TGTGCCAGCAGCTTATTCATAGGGGGGGCGAATGAGCAGTTCTTC	CASSLFIGGANEQFF
-	-	TRBV9	TRBJ1-1	TGTGCCAGCAGCGTAGTAGGGGAGATTACTGAAGCTTTCTTT	CASSVVGEITEAFF
-	-	TRBV20-1	TRBJ2-7	TGCAGTGCTTTACAGGGAGGGGAGCAGTACTTC	CSALQGGEQYF
-	-	TRBV30	TRBJ1-5	TGTGCCTGGAGTGCGGCAGACAATCAGCCCCAGCATTTT	CAWSAADNQPQHF
-	once	TRBV7-2	TRBJ1-5	TGTGCCAGCAGCTTAGAAGGTTGGGGTCAGCCCCAGCATTTT	CASSLEGWGQPQHF
TRBD1	few	TRBV19	TRBJ1-4	TGTGCCAGTAGTGGGGACAGCCTTAATGAAAAACTGTTTTTT	CASSGDSLNEKLFF
-	-	TRBV5-1	TRBJ1-3	TGCGCCAGCAGCTTGGGGATATCTGGAAACACCATATATTTT	CASSLGISGNTIYF